A single sample is the source of the 19 T cell receptor beta chains below, sequenced in a study of T cell responses to AZD1222 COVID-19 vaccine. The assay was immunoSEQ multiplex PCR, and TCRdb's table has in-frame clones only and misses some. The table lists around 100,000 clones, approximately 88% of them singletons, with around 8.7% in the top ten. The sample consisted of peripheral blood, taken on day 0 of AZD1222 vaccination. The receptor source for this set is an adult in good health.

V is TRBV7-3 and J is TRBJ2-5; D is possibly TRBD1 (6 bases). Germline values: CDR1 SGHTA, CDR2 FQGTGA. V was cut by 4 bases and J by 1 base, with 10 bases left in between. The CDR3 has 14 amino acids. In nucleotides, the CDR3 is TGTGCCAGCAGCTCACAGGGAGTCCAAGAGACCCAGTACTTC. This codes for CASSSQGVQETQYF.

This clone came up once. The chain combines TRBV21-1 with TRBJ2-4; TRBD2 is the table's D call, not checked against the DNA. TRBV21-1 is described as a pseudogene. This CDR3 has 15 amino acids. CDR3: CASSKASVGRNIQYF. For the CDR3, the DNA is TGTGCCAGCAGCAAAGCTTCAGTAGGGAGGAACATTCAGTACTTC.

The J gene is TRBJ1-1, the V gene TRBV14; weak D call: TRBD1 (6 bases). CDR3 length: 15 residues. The germline V gene encodes CDR1 SGHDN and CDR2 FVKESK. V was trimmed by 2 bases and J by 0 bases, leaving 10 bases between them. CDR3 amino acids: CASSQWTVMNTEAFF. CDR3 sequence (DNA): TGTGCCAGCAGCCAATGGACAGTTATGAACACTGAAGCTTTCTTT. Filled out from reference TRBV14 and TRBJ1-1, the complete variable domain reads EAGVTQFPSHSVIEKGQTVTLRCDPISGHDNLYWYRRVMGKEIKFLLHFVKESKQDESGMPNNRFLAERTGGTYSTLKVQPAELEDSGVYFCASSQWTVMNTEAFFGQGTRLTVV.

This chain connects TRBV5-1 to TRBJ2-3; 10 bases align to TRBD2. The CDR3 contains 16 residues. The V segment lost 1 base and the J segment 4 bases; nucleotides outside the gene matches: 6. From germline, CDR1 is SGHRS and CDR2 YFSETQ. Here the CDR3 DNA reads TGCGCCAGCAGCTTGACTAGCGGGAACCTTCCAGATACGCAGTATTTT. Its translation is CASSLTSGNLPDTQYF.

V gene TRBV19 combines with J gene TRBJ1-4; D is undetermined. CDR1 and CDR2 from the germline V gene are LNHDA and SQIVND (reference sequence). The CDR3 covers 12 residues. V dropped 5 bases and J dropped 8 bases, with 9 bases sitting between them. The CDR3 bases are TGTGCCAGTAGTCCAATCGGAGAAAAACTGTTTTTT. It codes for CASSPIGEKLFF.

The CDR3, as DNA: TGTGCCAGCAGCTTAGGGGGCGTCAACGAGCAGTACTTC. Protein: CASSLGGVNEQYF. The V call is TRBV7-2, the J call TRBJ2-7; D possibly corresponds to TRBD1 (5 bases). V was trimmed by 1 base and J by 5 bases, leaving 9 bases between them. CDR1 and CDR2 (germline): SGHTA, FQGNSA. The CDR3 is 13 amino acids.

The CDR3 sequence: CASSQEGETQYF. For the CDR3, the DNA is TGTGCCAGCAGCCAAGAGGGAGAGACCCAGTACTTC. V and J are TRBV3-1 (or the pseudogene TRBV3-2) and TRBJ2-5; unclear D gene. V lost 0 bases to trimming and J lost 4 bases, with 3 bases between them. The CDR3 contains 12 residues. Germline CDR1 LGHDT, CDR2 YNNKEL (reference sequence).

This clone was recorded once. The chain couples TRBV5-6 to TRBJ2-7; D unclear. This CDR3 has 15 residues. V shed 1 base and J shed 5 bases, with 16 bases lying between them. Per germline, CDR1 SGHDT and CDR2 YYEEEE. CDR3 protein: CASSLLDRRVDEQYF. Here the CDR3 DNA reads TGTGCCAGCAGCTTGTTGGACCGACGAGTGGACGAGCAGTACTTC. Drawing the rest from reference TRBV5-6 and TRBJ2-7, the complete variable domain is DAGVTQSPTHLIKTRGQQVTLRCSPKSGHDTVSWYQQALGQGPQFIFQYYEEEERQRGNFPDRFSGHQFPNYSSELNVNALLLGDSALYLCASSLLDRRVDEQYFGPGTRLTVT.

The chain has TRBV11-3 and TRBJ2-1; D possibly corresponds to TRBD1 (6 bases). The CDR3 spans 13 residues. Germline V gene data show CDR1 as SGHNT and CDR2 as YENEEA. V lost 5 bases and J 5 bases, leaving 10 bases between the germline ends. The CDR3 nucleotides read TGTGCCAGCAGCCTAGGACAGCACAATGAGCAGTTCTTC. Encoded protein: CASSLGQHNEQFF. Based on the CDR3 plus reference TRBV11-3 and TRBJ2-1, the full variable domain is EAGVVQSPRYKIIEKKQPVAFWCNPISGHNTLYWYLQNLGQGPELLIRYENEEAVDDSQLPKDRFSAERLKGVDSTLKIQPAELGDSAVYLCASSLGQHNEQFFGPGTRLTVL.

The chain recombines TRBV30 with TRBJ1-1; TRBD1 is a possible D gene (6 bases). V lost 3 bases to trimming and J lost 4 bases, with 12 bases between them. This CDR3 spans 13 amino acids. Per the germline V gene, CDR1 is GTSNPN and CDR2 is SVGIG (reference sequence). The CDR3 DNA sequence: TGTGCCTGGAGAGAAACAGGGAGCACTGAAGCTTTCTTT. Protein product: CAWRETGSTEAFF.

The chain combines TRBV5-1 with TRBJ2-1; 7 bases align to TRBD1. V lost 3 bases, J lost 5 bases, and 5 bases stayed unmatched. The CDR3 runs to 14 residues. Germline V gene sequence: CDR1 SGHRS, CDR2 YFSETQ. In nucleotides, the CDR3 is TGCGCCAGCAGCTCCCGACAGGGAAACAATGAGCAGTTCTTC. Its protein is CASSSRQGNNEQFF.

The V call is TRBV18, the J call TRBJ1-2, with 7 bases identical to TRBD1. Germline lookup yields CDR1 KGHSH and CDR2 LQKENI. This CDR3 is 14 amino acids long. J gave up 6 bases and V 3 bases, and 7 bases lay outside the gene matches. The CDR3 is CASSPSDRWDGYTF. The CDR3 region has the DNA TGTGCCAGCTCACCCTCGGACAGGTGGGATGGCTACACCTTC.

The V and J genes are TRBV6-6 and TRBJ1-5; TRBD1 matches at 9 bases. CDR3 length equals 16 residues. Germline lookup yields CDR1 MNHNY and CDR2 SVGAGI (reference sequence). V dropped 4 bases and J dropped 2; count of bases not matched to a gene: 6. For the CDR3, the DNA is TGTGCCAGCAGTTCAACGGACAGGGGCGGCAATCAGCCCCAGCATTTT. Translating it yields CASSSTDRGGNQPQHF.

This sequence joins TRBV4-2 and TRBJ2-3; D is ambiguous. The ends were cut back, 1 base at V and 2 bases at J, with 13 bases in the middle. This CDR3 is 16 amino acids long. Germline V gene data show CDR1 as LGHNA and CDR2 as YNFKEQ. The CDR3 loop reads CASSQGAAPSTDTQYF. In nucleotides, the CDR3 is TGTGCCAGCAGCCAAGGGGCGGCCCCCTCCACAGATACGCAGTATTTT.

This chain connects TRBV27 to TRBJ2-3; TRBD2 agrees at 8 bases. The CDR3 loop spans 16 amino acids. With V trimmed by 5 bases and J by 1 base, 8 bases remained unmatched. Germline CDR1 is MNHEY and CDR2 is SMNVEV (reference sequence). This CDR3 is CASSPLGRGGTDTQYF. CDR3 bases: TGTGCCAGCAGTCCCTTGGGGCGGGGGGGCACAGATACGCAGTATTTT.

The chain couples TRBV6-2 or TRBV6-3 to TRBJ2-3; 10 bases align to TRBD2. This CDR3 region has 18 residues. Germline V gives CDR1 MNHEY, CDR2 SVGEGT. With V trimmed by 6 bases and J by 0 bases, 12 bases remained unmatched. CDR3: CASSPGTSVSLSTDTQYF. CDR3 bases: TGTGCCAGCAGCCCTGGGACTAGCGTGTCCCTCAGCACAGATACGCAGTATTTT.

The chain combines TRBV6-5 with TRBJ1-5; TRBD1 might be the D (6 bases). Trimming removed 0 bases from V and 5 bases from J, with 14 bases in between. The CDR3 is 16 amino acids. CDR1 and CDR2 (germline): MNHEY, SVGAGI. The chain's CDR3 is CASSYSNRDRYQPQHF. The CDR3 nucleotides are TGTGCCAGCAGTTACTCGAACAGGGACCGTTATCAGCCCCAGCATTTT.

The chain combines TRBV5-5 with TRBJ2-3; D unclear. This CDR3 is 15 amino acids long. V dropped 4 bases and J dropped 6 bases, with 18 bases sitting between them. Germline V lookup: CDR1 SGHKS, CDR2 YYEKEE (reference sequence). CDR3 DNA sequence: TGTGCCAGCAGCCCTGTGGGCTCCGAACCCGATACGCAGTATTTT. Translating it yields CASSPVGSEPDTQYF.

This chain connects TRBV3-1 (or the pseudogene TRBV3-2) to TRBJ2-7; D unresolved. This CDR3 has 13 amino acids. V lost 7 bases, J lost 3 bases, and 13 bases lay in between. Germline CDR1 is LGHDT and CDR2 is YNNKEL (reference sequence). The DNA of the CDR3 is TGTGCCAGCAAACCGCCTCAGAGCTACGAGCAGTACTTC. Residues: CASKPPQSYEQYF.